This T cell receptor beta chain was retrieved from a study of cytomegalovirus exposure and HLA in healthy donors. The CDR3 covers 15 residues. V was pared by 7 bases and J by 2 bases, with 9 bases of the junction left unmatched. The germline gives CDR1 PRHDT, CDR2 FYEKMQ (reference sequence). The PCR used 60 Vbeta and 13 Jbeta primers. Measured with immunoSEQ multiplex PCR; TCRdb has only the in-frame clones, and not every one. The data hold about 84,000 clones, with about 60% observed a single time. The chain recombines TRBV13 with TRBJ2-7; TRBD1 matches 9 bases. Sequenced input: PBMCs. The receptor comes from a woman aged 40 to 49 in good health and CMV-seropositive. CDR3 sequence: CASNGPGQGTYEQYF. The CDR3 DNA reads TGTGCCAGCAACGGACCGGGACAGGGAACCTACGAGCAGTACTTC.